These T cell receptor beta chains were read from a single sample in a study of T cells in Graves' hyperthyroidism and ophthalmopathy. A single record per CDR3 protein comes from TCRdb applying MiXCR to the multiplex PCR reads. Here the sample spans about 600,000 distinct CDR3 sequences, more than 15% being singletons. The sequencing sample was made of blood. The receptors here all came from a woman between 40 and 55 years old with Graves' ophthalmopathy. Both conserved end residues are part of each CDR3. The D gene is left open where the match is weak. Clone size, where shown, is once, few, many, or a class for clones that have expanded.

V gene: TRBV11-3; J gene: TRBJ2-1; clone size: NA; D gene: NA; CDR3 protein: CASSLSNFAGSSYNEQFF; CDR3 DNA: TGTGCCAGCAGCTTATCGAATTTTGCGGGTAGCTCCTACAATGAGCAGTTCTTC
V gene: TRBV7-8; J gene: TRBJ2-3; clone size: many; D gene: TRBD2; CDR3 protein: CASSLLATSGTDTQYF; CDR3 DNA: TGTGCCAGCAGCTTATTGGCGACTAGCGGCACAGATACGCAGTATTTT
V gene: TRBV11-3; J gene: TRBJ2-1; clone size: many; D gene: TRBD2; CDR3 protein: CASSLDQNSGYEQFF; CDR3 DNA: TGTGCCAGCAGCTTAGATCAGAATAGCGGGTATGAGCAGTTCTTC
V gene: TRBV12-3/TRBV12-4; J gene: TRBJ1-5; clone size: many; D gene: NA; CDR3 protein: CASSLAGYSNQPQHF; CDR3 DNA: TGTGCCAGCAGTTTAGCAGGGTATAGCAATCAGCCCCAGCATTTT
V gene: TRBV27; J gene: TRBJ1-5; clone size: few; D gene: NA; CDR3 protein: CASSFKNLPQHF; CDR3 DNA: TGTGCCAGCAGTTTTAAAAACCTGCCCCAGCATTTT
V gene: TRBV28; J gene: TRBJ2-1; clone size: many; D gene: TRBD1; CDR3 protein: CASSPGTDNEQFF; CDR3 DNA: TGTGCCAGCAGCCCCGGGACAGACAATGAGCAGTTCTTC
V gene: TRBV29-1; J gene: TRBJ2-1; clone size: few; D gene: TRBD1; CDR3 protein: CSGHRQGNEQFF; CDR3 DNA: TGCAGCGGACACCGACAGGGTAATGAGCAGTTCTTC
V gene: TRBV6-4; J gene: TRBJ2-5; clone size: NA; D gene: TRBD2; CDR3 protein: CASSDCRGGSIPETQYF; CDR3 DNA: TGTGCCAGCAGTGACTGCCGCGGGGGAAGTATTCCAGAGACCCAGTACTTC
V gene: TRBV18; J gene: TRBJ2-7; clone size: many; D gene: TRBD1; CDR3 protein: CASSPPGQGVTYEQYF; CDR3 DNA: TGTGCCAGCTCACCACCCGGACAGGGGGTAACCTACGAGCAGTACTTC
V gene: TRBV7-3; J gene: TRBJ1-1; clone size: many; D gene: NA; CDR3 protein: CASSLTPTGTEAFF; CDR3 DNA: TGTGCCAGCAGCTTAACGCCCACAGGGACTGAAGCTTTCTTT
V gene: TRBV20-1; J gene: TRBJ2-6; clone size: many; D gene: TRBD1; CDR3 protein: CSARDRAGANVLTF; CDR3 DNA: TGCAGTGCTAGGGACAGGGCCGGGGCCAACGTCCTGACTTTC
V gene: TRBV15; J gene: TRBJ1-5; clone size: NA; D gene: NA; CDR3 protein: CATSRDFGQPQHF; CDR3 DNA: TGTGCCACCAGCAGAGATTTCGGTCAGCCCCAGCATTTT
V gene: TRBV7-6; J gene: TRBJ2-1; clone size: NA; D gene: NA; CDR3 protein: CASSPQTAGTNEQFF; CDR3 DNA: TGTGCCAGCAGCCCACAGACAGCTGGCACCAATGAGCAGTTCTTC
V gene: TRBV12-3/TRBV12-4; J gene: TRBJ1-6; clone size: many; D gene: NA; CDR3 protein: CASSLSVAEYSPLHF; CDR3 DNA: TGTGCCAGCAGTTTATCGGTTGCGGAATATTCACCCCTCCACTTT
V gene: TRBV4-2; J gene: TRBJ1-2; clone size: few; D gene: NA; CDR3 protein: CASSPGDLAHGYTF; CDR3 DNA: TGTGCCAGCAGCCCAGGGGACCTAGCACATGGCTACACCTTC
V gene: TRBV7-9; J gene: TRBJ2-1; clone size: NA; D gene: TRBD2; CDR3 protein: CASSSSRLAGNQLSSYNEQFF; CDR3 DNA: TGTGCCAGCAGCTCGAGCCGGCTAGCGGGGAACCAACTCAGCTCCTACAATGAGCAGTTCTTC
V gene: TRBV20-1; J gene: TRBJ2-7; clone size: many; D gene: TRBD1; CDR3 protein: CSAGQGTYEQYF; CDR3 DNA: TGCAGTGCGGGACAGGGGACCTACGAGCAGTACTTC